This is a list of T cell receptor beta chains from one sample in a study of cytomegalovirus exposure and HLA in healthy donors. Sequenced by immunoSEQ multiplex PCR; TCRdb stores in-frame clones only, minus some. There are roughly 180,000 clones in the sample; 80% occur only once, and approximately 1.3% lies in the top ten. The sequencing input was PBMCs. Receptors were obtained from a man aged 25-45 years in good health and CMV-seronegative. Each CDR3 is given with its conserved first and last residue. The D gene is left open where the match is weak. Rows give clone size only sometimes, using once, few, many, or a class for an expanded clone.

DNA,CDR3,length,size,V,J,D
TGTGCCAGAAGCCCTCACCGACAGGGGGATCAGCCCCAGCATTTT,CARSPHRQGDQPQHF,15,once,TRBV5-3,TRBJ1-5,TRBD1
TGTGCCAGCAGCTTAGCGGGCCGATATAGCACAGATACGCAGTATTTT,CASSLAGRYSTDTQYF,16,.,TRBV11-1,TRBJ2-3,.
TGTGCCAGCAGCCTCGGACAGGGGGCGACTGAAGCTTTCTTT,CASSLGQGATEAFF,14,.,TRBV7-9,TRBJ1-1,TRBD1
TGCGCCAGCAGTGAGTCCGGCAGAAAGGGGGCAGTGGATACGCAGTATTTT,CASSESGRKGAVDTQYF,17,.,TRBV10-2,TRBJ2-3,TRBD1
TGTGCCAGCAGCGAGTCCTACGAGCAGTACTTC,CASSESYEQYF,11,once,TRBV7-9,TRBJ2-7,.
TGTGCCAGTAGCCGGACAGGGGACTACGAGCAGTACTTC,CASSRTGDYEQYF,13,.,TRBV19,TRBJ2-7,TRBD1
TGTGCCAGCAGTTCCCTTAGCGGGCGTACGCAGTATTTT,CASSSLSGRTQYF,13,few,TRBV7-6,TRBJ2-3,TRBD2
TGTGCCTGGAGTGCCGGGACAGGGCGAACAGGGGCCAACGTCCTGACTTTC,CAWSAGTGRTGANVLTF,17,.,TRBV30,TRBJ2-6,TRBD1
TGTGCCAGCAGTGCCCGTGTCTACGAGCAGTACTTC,CASSARVYEQYF,12,few,TRBV2,TRBJ2-7,.
TGTGCCAGCGGAACGCTAGAACCGGGGGCCAACGTCCTGACTTTC,CASGTLEPGANVLTF,15,.,TRBV7-9,TRBJ2-6,.
TGTGCCAGTAGTATGACCGGGGATGAGCAGTTCTTC,CASSMTGDEQFF,12,once,TRBV19,TRBJ2-1,.
TGTGCCAGCAGCTTAGGGAGGGATGCGCCGTCCTACGAGCAGTACTTC,CASSLGRDAPSYEQYF,16,.,TRBV7-2,TRBJ2-7,.
TGTGCCTGGAGTAGCTACCAAGAGACCCAGTACTTC,CAWSSYQETQYF,12,.,TRBV30,TRBJ2-5,.
TGTGCCATCAGTGAGTCGGACAAGTCGAATGAAAAACTGTTTTTT,CAISESDKSNEKLFF,15,.,TRBV10-3,TRBJ1-4,.
TGTGCCAGCAGCTCCTCCGGGACTAGCGGGATGGATACGCAGTATTTT,CASSSSGTSGMDTQYF,16,.,TRBV7-3,TRBJ2-3,TRBD2
TGTGCCAGCAGTCAACTAAGTTTGGCCGGGGAGCTGTTTTTT,CASSQLSLAGELFF,14,.,TRBV7-9,TRBJ2-2,.
TGTGCCAGCAGCTTCTTATGGGGCGAGCAGTTCTTC,CASSFLWGEQFF,12,.,TRBV7-2,TRBJ2-1,.
TGTGCCAGCAGCTTACAGCGGGAGCGCTACGAGCAGTACTTC,CASSLQRERYEQYF,14,.,TRBV7-2,TRBJ2-7,TRBD2
TGTGCCAGCAGTGAAGCGCAGAGGGGGCAGCGTGGCTATGGCTACACCTTC,CASSEAQRGQRGYGYTF,17,.,TRBV2,TRBJ1-2,TRBD1
TGTGCCAGCAGCCGTACCGGGACTAGCTACGAGCAGTACTTC,CASSRTGTSYEQYF,14,.,TRBV7-2,TRBJ2-7,TRBD2
TGTGCCAGCAGTTGGGAGACAGGGGATACCGCCTATGGCTACACCTTC,CASSWETGDTAYGYTF,16,.,TRBV28,TRBJ1-2,TRBD1
TGTGCCTGGGGCCGAGGGACGGAGGGGTTGCAGCCCCAGCATTTT,CAWGRGTEGLQPQHF,15,.,TRBV30,TRBJ1-5,.
TGCGCCAGCAGCCGCATCTCTAGCGGGGGGCCGCTTAACACAGATACGCAGTATTTT,CASSRISSGGPLNTDTQYF,19,few,TRBV4-1,TRBJ2-3,TRBD2
TGTGCCAGCAGTTTTGGACTAGCGGTTCTCTACGAGCAGTACTTC,CASSFGLAVLYEQYF,15,.,TRBV28,TRBJ2-7,TRBD2
TGTGCCAGCAGCACGAGTGGGGGGGCGACCTACAATGAGCAGTTCTTC,CASSTSGGATYNEQFF,16,.,TRBV7-9,TRBJ2-1,.
TGTGCCAGCTCCTTCGGGGTACCTGGCTATGGCTACACCTTC,CASSFGVPGYGYTF,14,.,TRBV6-5,TRBJ1-2,.
TGTGCCAGCAGCGTAGGGGCTAGCGGGGGGCTGAGAAACATTCAGTACTTC,CASSVGASGGLRNIQYF,17,.,TRBV9,TRBJ2-4,TRBD2
TGCGCCAGCAGCCAAGGGGGACAGGCAACTAATGAAAAACTGTTTTTT,CASSQGGQATNEKLFF,16,.,TRBV4-1,TRBJ1-4,TRBD1
TGTGCCAGCTCACACTCAGGGACAGGGGTTCATCAGGCTGAAGCTTTCTTT,CASSHSGTGVHQAEAFF,17,.,TRBV18,TRBJ1-1,TRBD1
TGTGCCAGCAGCTTAGATCTCTCCTACAATGAGCAGTTCTTC,CASSLDLSYNEQFF,14,.,TRBV11-3,TRBJ2-1,.
TGCGCCAGCAGCCAAGATTTTACAGGGGGCGACGAGCAGTACTTC,CASSQDFTGGDEQYF,15,.,TRBV4-3,TRBJ2-7,TRBD1
TGCGCCAGCAGCCAGGGAGGGAGCTACGAGCAGTACTTC,CASSQGGSYEQYF,13,once,TRBV4-3,TRBJ2-7,TRBD2
TGTGCCAGCAGTTTATCCAGGGGCGCTAGCAATCAGCCCCAGCATTTT,CASSLSRGASNQPQHF,16,.,TRBV28,TRBJ1-5,.
TGTGCCTGGAGTGTGGCCCCTTATATCGCTTTCTTT,CAWSVAPYIAFF,12,.,TRBV30,TRBJ1-1,.
TGTGCCAGCAGTCGTACGACTAGCGGGGAAAATCAGTTCTTC,CASSRTTSGENQFF,14,.,TRBV7-9,TRBJ2-1,TRBD2
TGTGCCAGCAGCTTAGACCCCCCCTCAGGGACTCGGTACGAGCAGTACTTC,CASSLDPPSGTRYEQYF,17,.,TRBV7-2,TRBJ2-7,.
TGTGCCAGCAGCTCCACTACGGGGTACACAGATACGCAGTATTTT,CASSSTTGYTDTQYF,15,.,TRBV11-3,TRBJ2-3,.